The 18 T cell receptor beta chains presented below share a single source sample, sequenced in a study of blood T cell repertoires in COVID-19. Here immunoSEQ multiplex PCR was the method, and the copy in TCRdb shows in-frame clones only, minus some. The sample consists of about 190,000 clones, more than 60% of them appearing once. The specimen sequenced was peripheral blood. These receptors all come from a man aged 50-59 years who had recovered from COVID-19.

The chain is built from TRBV2 and TRBJ2-7; D ambiguous. The ends were cut back, 6 bases at V and 2 bases at J, with 8 bases in the middle. Looked up from germline, CDR1 is SNHLY and CDR2 is FYNNEI. The CDR3 is 12 residues long. The CDR3 region is CASRQIPYEQYF. CDR3 coding DNA: TGTGCCAGCAGACAGATCCCCTACGAGCAGTACTTC.

The chain uses TRBV9 and TRBJ2-2; 9 bases map to TRBD1. The CDR3 covers 15 residues. Germline CDR1 reads SGDLS; CDR2 reads YYNGEE. Trimming at V came to 0 bases and at J to 7 bases, leaving 4 bases not matched to a gene. Here the CDR3 reads CASSVGDRVSGELFF. CDR3 DNA sequence: TGTGCCAGCAGCGTAGGGGACAGGGTGAGCGGGGAGCTGTTTTTT.

In its sample, this clone was seen once. The chain joins TRBV5-6 to TRBJ2-7; TRBD2 agrees at 11 bases. The J segment lost 6 bases and the V segment lost 2 bases, leaving 4 bases of the junction unmatched. Germline CDR1 is SGHDT and CDR2 is YYEEEE. This CDR3 is 14 amino acids long. Here the CDR3 reads CASSLLAGDPEQYF. In nucleotides, the CDR3 is TGTGCCAGCAGCTTACTAGCGGGAGATCCCGAGCAGTACTTC.

V gene TRBV2 combines with J gene TRBJ1-2, with D unresolved. Trimming stripped 0 bases from V and 2 bases from J, with 10 bases between. The CDR3 has 15 amino acids. Germline CDR1 is SNHLY and CDR2 is FYNNEI. CDR3 nucleotides: TGTGCCAGCAGTGAAGCAGGAGTACTCAACTATGGCTACACCTTC. Translation gives CASSEAGVLNYGYTF. The entire variable domain, with the rest obtained from reference TRBV2 and TRBJ1-2, is as follows: EPEVTQTPSHQVTQMGQEVILRCVPISNHLYFYWYRQILGQKVEFLVSFYNNEISEKSEIFDDQFSVERPDGSNFTLKIRSTKLEDSAMYFCASSEAGVLNYGYTFGSGTRLTVV.

Written as DNA, the CDR3 is TGTGCCAGCAGTTTTCAGCCGGGACAGGGGTACGAGCAGTACTTC. It translates to CASSFQPGQGYEQYF. V usage is TRBV6-5 and J usage is TRBJ2-7; TRBD1 agrees at 10 bases. CDR3 length: 15 residues. V lost 4 bases to trimming and J lost 4 bases; unmatched junction nucleotides: 7. Looked up from germline, CDR1 is MNHEY and CDR2 is SVGAGI.

The chain is built from TRBV11-2 and TRBJ2-7; D gene ambiguous. Germline CDR1 is SGHAT and CDR2 is FQNNGV. CDR3 size: 11 residues. V was trimmed by 3 bases and J by 3 bases, leaving 3 bases between them. The CDR3 region has the DNA TGTGCCAGCAGCTTTAACTACGAGCAGTACTTC. Encoded protein: CASSFNYEQYF.

The V call is TRBV11-2, the J call TRBJ2-1, with 13 bases aligning to TRBD2. This CDR3 is 16 amino acids long. Germline V lookup: CDR1 SGHAT, CDR2 FQNNGV. V was clipped by 5 bases and J by 8 bases; unmatched bases: 9. The CDR3 here is CASSRGTSGAHDEQFF. The CDR3 DNA sequence: TGTGCCAGCAGCCGTGGGACTAGCGGGGCTCATGATGAGCAGTTCTTC.

The chain carries TRBV6-1 and TRBJ2-3; no clear D. Trimming pared 1 base from V and 3 bases from J, leaving 11 bases between. Per the germline V gene, CDR1 is MNHNS and CDR2 is SASEGT. CDR3 length: 15 residues. The DNA of the CDR3 is TGTGCCAGCAGTGAAGTTGGCGGTTTAACAGATACGCAGTATTTT. Translation gives CASSEVGGLTDTQYF.

With regard to this clone: Given the absence of the conserved phenylalanine or tryptophan at the CDR3 end, a read error is likely. The DNA is omitted, as the CDR3 cannot be located on it reliably, and the CDR3 follows TCRdb's listing. V gene TRBV20-1 combines with J gene TRBJ1-2; the table's D call, TRBD1, has no DNA check behind it. Germline-derived CDR1 and CDR2 are DFQATT and SNEGSKA (reference sequence). Termini included, the CDR3 measures 13 amino acids. CDR3 protein: CSASAPDRGPGPG.

This clone came up a few times. The J gene is TRBJ1-3, the V gene TRBV4-2, with D possibly matching TRBD1 (5 bases). Germline-derived CDR1 and CDR2 are LGHNA and YNFKEQ. The CDR3 consists of 16 residues. V shed 1 base and J shed 4 bases, with 14 bases lying between them. The CDR3 spells CASSQAAGNVGNTIYF. CDR3 nucleotide sequence: TGTGCCAGCAGCCAAGCCGCAGGGAACGTGGGAAACACCATATATTTT.

CDR3 residues: CASLKGGDTGELFF. The CDR3 DNA sequence: TGTGCCAGTCTTAAGGGCGGGGACACCGGGGAGCTGTTTTTT. The rearrangement links TRBV19 to TRBJ2-2, with a possible D match to TRBD2 (6 bases). Germline V CDR1 and CDR2: LNHDA, SQIVND (reference sequence). This CDR3 comprises 14 residues. Trimming stripped 8 bases from V and 3 bases from J, with 13 bases between. Supplemented by reference TRBV19 and TRBJ2-2, the full variable domain reads DGGITQSPKYLFRKEGQNVTLSCEQNLNHDAMYWYRQDPGQGLRLIYYSQIVNDFQKGDIAEGYSVSREKKESFPLTVTSAQKNPTAFYLCASLKGGDTGELFFGEGSRLTVL.

The V call is TRBV27, the J call TRBJ1-6; TRBD1 matches at 8 bases. V dropped 6 bases and J dropped 7; count of bases not matched to a gene: 5. CDR1 MNHEY and CDR2 SMNVEV come from the germline V gene (reference sequence). The CDR3 has 14 amino acids. The CDR3 here is CASSGQGGNSPLHF. The CDR3 nucleotides read TGTGCCAGCAGCGGACAGGGTGGGAATTCACCCCTCCACTTT.

CDR3 in amino acids: CASRSSTGTGLDNSPLHF. CDR3 coding DNA: TGTGCCAGTAGATCGAGCACAGGGACGGGTCTTGATAATTCACCCCTCCACTTT. The chain uses TRBV19 and TRBJ1-6, with a tentative D call TRBD1 (6 bases). The germline CDR1 and CDR2 sequences are LNHDA and SQIVND (reference sequence). Trimming left V 6 bases short and J 5 bases short, with 23 bases between. CDR3 length: 18 residues. Complete variable domain (other parts from reference TRBV19 and TRBJ1-6): DGGITQSPKYLFRKEGQNVTLSCEQNLNHDAMYWYRQDPGQGLRLIYYSQIVNDFQKGDIAEGYSVSREKKESFPLTVTSAQKNPTAFYLCASRSSTGTGLDNSPLHFGNGTRLTVT.

V and J are TRBV19 and TRBJ2-5; D possibly corresponds to TRBD1 (5 bases). Trimming stripped 6 bases from V and 2 bases from J, with 13 bases between. The CDR3 has 14 amino acids. Germline assignment: CDR1 LNHDA and CDR2 SQIVND (reference sequence). The CDR3 coding sequence is TGTGCCAGTAGCCGACCGCGACAGCAAGAGACCCAGTACTTC. This encodes CASSRPRQQETQYF.

This chain connects TRBV5-5 to TRBJ2-2, with TRBD1 matching over 7 bases. This CDR3 region has 16 residues. The germline V gene has CDR1 SGHKS and CDR2 YYEKEE (reference sequence). Unmatched junction bases numbered 9, after V lost 3 bases and J lost 4 bases. As DNA, the CDR3 is TGTGCCAGCAGCTCCAGCCCGACAGGGACCACCGGGGAGCTGTTTTTT. Its protein is CASSSSPTGTTGELFF.

The V call is TRBV12-3 or TRBV12-4, the J call TRBJ2-5; perhaps TRBD2 as D (5 bases). The CDR3 is 13 residues long. V was trimmed by 6 bases and J by 4 bases, leaving 12 bases between them. In nucleotides, the CDR3 is TGTGCCAGCAGCTTTGGACGGGGAGAGACCCAGTACTTC. It yields the protein CASSFGRGETQYF.

CDR3 nucleotides: TGTGCCAGCAGCTTAGGCAGGGGACAAAGCTCTGGGGCCAACGTCCTGACTTTC. Its translation: CASSLGRGQSSGANVLTF. The J gene is TRBJ2-6, the V gene TRBV11-2; TRBD1 might be the D (6 bases). Germline CDR1 and CDR2: SGHAT and FQNNGV. Trimming took off 1 base at V and 0 bases at J, with 13 bases between the two ends. The CDR3 length is 18 residues.

This chain uses TRBV5-8 with TRBJ2-5; a weak D match, TRBD1 (6 bases). Germline V CDR1 and CDR2: SGHTS, YDEGEE. The ends were cut back, 3 bases at V and 4 bases at J, with 19 bases in the middle. The CDR3 length is 16 residues. In DNA, the CDR3 is TGTGCCAGCAGCTCCGGAGACAGGCGGGCAGGAGAGACCCAGTACTTC. This gives the protein CASSSGDRRAGETQYF.